A single sample is the source of the 23 T cell receptor beta chains below, sequenced in a study of human T cells and chemical hapten exposure. Each CDR3 protein is one row after TCRdb ran MiXCR on the RACE reads. Of 280,000 or so distinct CDR3 sequences listed, approximately 8% were seen once; the top ten hold 1.2%. The sample's time point: pre-sensitization, week 0. The treatment is: therapeutic diphenylcyclopropenone sensitization with weekly scalp DPC. Here the sequenced sample was whole blood, taken in connection with sensitization to the hapten diphenylcyclopropenone (DPC). These receptors all stem from a man between 18 and 35 years old with alopecia areata. Some clones in this sample may be carry-over from other donors' samples.

This clonotype occurred many times. V is TRBV6-2 or TRBV6-3 and J is TRBJ1-1, with 9 bases matching TRBD1. CDR3 length: 14 amino acids. The trim removed 2 bases at V and 9 bases at J, leaving 7 bases unmatched. CDR1 MNHEY and CDR2 SVGEGT come from the germline V gene. In nucleotides, the CDR3 is TGTGCCAGCAGTTACCTTGGACAGGGGAGGCAAGCTTTCTTT. It codes for CASSYLGQGRQAFF.

This clonotype came up a few times. The J gene is TRBJ2-3, the V gene TRBV6-1, with 10 bases that match TRBD2. V dropped 2 bases and J dropped 6; count of bases not matched to a gene: 11. This CDR3 region has 17 residues. The V gene's germline CDR1 is MNHNS and CDR2 SASEGT. CDR3 coding DNA: TGTGCCAGCAGTGAATTTGGGCTAGCGGGGGCGGCGGATACGCAGTATTTT. Translated, it gives CASSEFGLAGAADTQYF.

The V call is TRBV4-3, the J call TRBJ2-2, with D possibly matching TRBD1 (5 bases). There are 15 residues in the CDR3. The V end was cut by 0 bases, the J end by 7 bases, with 12 bases between. Germline CDR1 LGHNA, CDR2 YSLEER. In DNA, the CDR3 is TGCGCCAGCAGCCAAGACAGGGTTTACATCGGGGAGCTGTTTTTT. Its translation is CASSQDRVYIGELFF.

This clonotype has just a few counts. The chain is built from TRBV6-2 or TRBV6-3 and TRBJ2-5, with D perhaps assigned TRBD1 or TRBD2 (5 bases each). Germline V CDR1 and CDR2: MNHEY, SVGEGT. Trimming removed 8 bases from V and 5 bases from J, with 21 bases in between. CDR3 size: 15 residues. This chain's CDR3 is CASRQYRGSFETQYF. The CDR3 DNA reads TGTGCCAGCCGACAGTACCGGGGCTCATTTGAGACCCAGTACTTC.

This clonotype showed up just a few times. The V and J genes are TRBV6-2 or TRBV6-3 and TRBJ2-1; TRBD1 matches 10 bases. There are 15 residues in the CDR3. Germline V gene lookup returns CDR1 MNHEY and CDR2 SVGEGT. V was pared by 10 bases and J by 3 bases, with 9 bases of the junction left unmatched. CDR3 sequence: CATLSTGGHYNEQFF. For the CDR3, the DNA is TGTGCCACTCTATCGACAGGGGGCCACTACAATGAGCAGTTCTTC.

The chain joins TRBV9 to TRBJ2-7; 8 bases are shared with TRBD2. With V trimmed by 2 bases and J by 0 bases, 16 bases remained unmatched. The CDR3 is 19 amino acids. Germline V gene data show CDR1 as SGDLS and CDR2 as YYNGEE. The CDR3 reads CASSVTPGGSGTNSYEQYF. The CDR3 coding sequence is TGTGCCAGCAGCGTGACCCCGGGCGGTAGCGGGACCAACTCCTACGAGCAGTACTTC. Full variable domain (missing parts from reference TRBV9 and TRBJ2-7): DSGVTQTPKHLITATGQRVTLRCSPRSGDLSVYWYQQSLDQGLQFLIQYYNGEERAKGNILERFSAQQFPDLHSELNLSSLELGDSALYFCASSVTPGGSGTNSYEQYFGPGTRLTVT.

This clonotype was counted at least ten times. The J gene is TRBJ1-1, the V gene TRBV7-9; the D is unclear. Trimming pared 3 bases from V and 1 base from J, leaving 3 bases between. The CDR3 covers 12 residues. Germline V gives CDR1 SEHNR, CDR2 FQNEAQ (reference sequence). The CDR3 DNA reads as TGTGCCAGCAGCTTTACGAACACTGAAGCTTTCTTT. As protein: CASSFTNTEAFF. Full variable domain (missing parts from reference TRBV7-9 and TRBJ1-1): DTGVSQNPRHKITKRGQNVTFRCDPISEHNRLYWYRQTLGQGPEFLTYFQNEAQLEKSRLLSDRFSAERPKGSFSTLEIQRTEQGDSAMYLCASSFTNTEAFFGQGTRLTVV.

This clonotype was picked up many times. The rearrangement links TRBV29-1 to TRBJ2-7; D is perhaps TRBD1 (5 bases). Trimming cost V 4 bases and J 6 bases, with 19 bases left between them. The CDR3 has 14 residues. Germline CDR1 is SQVTM and CDR2 is ANQGSEA. The CDR3 DNA reads as TGCAGCGTTGTCGTAGGGGTAAACCTCGGCGAGCAGTACTTC. Encoded protein: CSVVVGVNLGEQYF.

V gene TRBV20-1 combines with J gene TRBJ1-1, with D uncertain. The CDR3 runs 11 residues. The germline V gene has CDR1 DFQATT and CDR2 SNEGSKA (reference sequence). Trimming cost V 5 bases and J 8 bases, with 12 bases left between them. In DNA form, the CDR3 reads TGCAGTGCTGACTCGGGCACCGAAGCTTTCTTT. Translating it yields CSADSGTEAFF.

The chain has TRBV12-3 or TRBV12-4 and TRBJ2-5; TRBD1 might be the D (5 bases). The CDR3 contains 15 residues. Trimming stripped 1 base from V and 2 bases from J, with 11 bases between. The CDR3 region is CASSLGRGWQETQYF. As DNA, the CDR3 is TGTGCCAGCAGTTTAGGAAGGGGATGGCAAGAGACCCAGTACTTC.

This clonotype was seen more than once but under ten times. The chain has TRBV29-1 and TRBJ2-1; maybe TRBD2 (7 bases). This CDR3 contains 13 residues. CDR1 is SQVTM and CDR2 is ANQGSEA in the germline V gene. Trimming shortened V by 7 bases and J by 6 bases, and 16 bases separated the two germline ends. DNA of the CDR3: TGCAGCGGGGGCGGGGGCCGAACCAATGAGCAGTTCTTC. Translating gives CSGGGGRTNEQFF.

The chain has TRBV4-3 and TRBJ1-1; no clear D. Germline CDR1 is LGHNA and CDR2 is YSLEER. This CDR3 is 15 amino acids long. V lost 3 bases, J lost 1 base, and 12 bases lay in between. As DNA, the CDR3 is TGCGCCAGCAGCCAGAGTTGGGGAGGGAACACTGAAGCTTTCTTT. It codes for CASSQSWGGNTEAFF.

Ten or more counts support this clonotype. This chain connects TRBV12-3 or TRBV12-4 to TRBJ2-2; D perhaps matches TRBD2 (6 bases). Between the trimmed V and J ends, which lost 7 bases and 1 base, there was a span of 13 bases. The CDR3 has 15 amino acids. The DNA for the CDR3 is TGTGCCAGCAAAACGGGGGACCTGAACACCGGGGAGCTGTTTTTT. Translating it yields CASKTGDLNTGELFF.

Ten or more counts support this clonotype. The CDR3 loop is CASSFGLAGRHNEQFF. The CDR3 bases are TGTGCCAGCAGCTTCGGACTAGCGGGGAGGCACAATGAGCAGTTCTTC. The chain carries TRBV7-8 and TRBJ2-1; 12 bases match TRBD2. Trimming at V came to 3 bases and at J to 5 bases, leaving 5 bases not matched to a gene. CDR1 and CDR2 from the germline V gene are SGHVS and FQNEAQ. This CDR3 contains 16 residues.

This clonotype was detected many times. This chain links TRBV20-1 with TRBJ2-7; 7 nucleotides match TRBD2. The CDR3 covers 14 residues. The V gene's germline CDR1 is DFQATT and CDR2 SNEGSKA (reference sequence). Trimming removed 0 bases from V and 4 bases from J; junction bases left unmatched: 6. CDR3 loop: CSARDGGLSYEQYF. CDR3 DNA sequence: TGCAGTGCTAGAGACGGGGGGTTAAGTTACGAGCAGTACTTC.

This clonotype was found a few times. This chain joins TRBV10-3 and TRBJ1-4; D gene ambiguous. CDR3 length equals 15 residues. Germline-derived CDR1 and CDR2 are ENHRY and SYGVKD. With 0 bases removed from V and 7 bases from J, the gap between germline ends came to 12 bases. The DNA for the CDR3 is TGTGCCATCAGTGAGTCTAGGGAAGAAGGTGAAAAACTGTTTTTT. It is translated as CAISESREEGEKLFF.

This clonotype occurred many times. The CDR3 sequence: CSARDTSGETQYF. The CDR3 DNA reads TGCAGTGCTAGGGACACCTCAGGAGAGACCCAGTACTTC. The V gene is TRBV20-1, the J gene TRBJ2-5; maybe TRBD1 (5 bases). This CDR3 is 13 amino acids long. The ends were cut back, 3 bases at V and 4 bases at J, with 12 bases in the middle. In germline, CDR1 is DFQATT, CDR2 SNEGSKA (reference sequence).

The chain has TRBV10-3 and TRBJ1-1; D might be TRBD1 (6 bases). CDR1 and CDR2 from the germline V gene are ENHRY and SYGVKD. This CDR3 is 14 amino acids long. Trimming cost V 4 bases and J 4 bases, with 13 bases left between them. The CDR3 is CAISVLEGGTEAFF. The CDR3 nucleotides read TGTGCCATCAGTGTATTGGAGGGGGGCACTGAAGCTTTCTTT.

The rearrangement uses TRBV7-2 and TRBJ2-1; 7 bases match TRBD2. The V gene's germline CDR1 is SGHTA and CDR2 FQGNSA. The CDR3 is made up of 15 amino acids. Trimming cost V 1 base and J 5 bases; bases outside gene matches: 5. The CDR3 sequence: CASSLVRGTHNEQFF. As DNA, the CDR3 is TGTGCCAGCAGCTTAGTGCGGGGGACTCACAATGAGCAGTTCTTC.

This clonotype was picked up a small number of times. This CDR3 reads CASSLSSLQVNTEAFF. The CDR3 region has the DNA TGTGCCAGCTCACTCTCTTCGCTACAGGTGAACACTGAAGCTTTCTTT. The chain joins TRBV18 to TRBJ1-1; a possible D gene is TRBD1 (5 bases). The CDR3 loop spans 16 amino acids. The germline V gene encodes CDR1 KGHSH and CDR2 LQKENI. Trimming stripped 4 bases from V and 0 bases from J, with 15 bases between.

In its sample, this clonotype was seen many times. The V call is TRBV12-5, the J call TRBJ1-1; D gene ambiguous. This CDR3 is built from 14 residues. In germline, CDR1 is LGHNT, CDR2 FRNRAP. V gave up 1 base and J gave up 4 bases, with 10 bases separating them. CDR3 DNA: TGTGCTAGTGGTTTGGGAACATTTTTCACTGAAGCTTTCTTT. It translates to CASGLGTFFTEAFF. The whole variable domain, filled in from reference TRBV12-5 and TRBJ1-1, reads DARVTQTPRHKVTEMGQEVTMRCQPILGHNTVFWYRQTMMQGLELLAYFRNRAPLDDSGMPKDRFSAEMPDATLATLKIQPSEPRDSAVYFCASGLGTFFTEAFFGQGTRLTVV.

This clonotype was found a few times. The chain recombines TRBV4-3 with TRBJ1-6, with D unresolved. Per the germline V gene, CDR1 is LGHNA and CDR2 is YSLEER. V lost 1 base and J lost 10, with 26 bases in between. This CDR3 comprises 19 residues. The CDR3 reads CASSQGTQATVEAWSPLHF. CDR3 coding DNA: TGCGCCAGCAGCCAAGGTACCCAGGCGACGGTCGAAGCGTGGTCACCCCTCCACTTT.

Only a few counts were recorded for this clonotype. The chain carries TRBV7-9 and TRBJ2-1; a weak D match, TRBD1 (5 bases). This CDR3 region has 16 residues. Germline loops: CDR1 SEHNR, CDR2 FQNEAQ (reference sequence). Trimming took 5 bases from V and 0 from J, leaving 14 bases between them. The CDR3, as DNA: TGTGCCAGCAGCCTTCAGGGCAGAGGCTCCTACAATGAGCAGTTCTTC. Its protein product is CASSLQGRGSYNEQFF.